This TCR beta chain was retrieved from a study of T cells expressing NK-cell markers. The cDNA for TCR beta came from 5'RACE template switching with UMIs. TCRdb derives one entry per CDR3 protein from the 5' RACE reads, leaving out DNA. The sample table includes around 280,000 distinct CDR3 sequences. Germline V gives CDR1 SQVTM, CDR2 ANQGSEA. The CDR3 consists of 13 residues. This rearrangement joins TRBV29-1 to TRBJ2-1. This clonotype originated in a man aged 18-30 years in good health. Sample: blood T cells: a sorted CD56 or NKG2C T cell subset, CD4+ or CD8+ T cells, or bulk PBMC T cells (not recorded which). This chain's CDR3 is CSVLAGARNEQFF.